This T cell receptor beta chain was retrieved from a study of response to subunit inactivated influenza vaccine. Regarding this clonotype: Its antigen is undetermined.

Study-level results: Authors suggested each seasonal influenza vaccination recruits few new T cells.

TCRdb re-derived calls from the RT-PCR reads in MiXCR, one entry per CDR3 protein. The sample shows over 750,000 distinct CDR3 sequences, around 21% of them seen only once. V dropped 5 bases and J dropped 5; count of bases not matched to a gene: 5. The CDR3 loop spans 14 amino acids. The germline V gene encodes CDR1 ENHRY and CDR2 SYGVKD. The source was PBMCs from blood, collected about 5 days after vaccination. This clonotype was obtained from a man aged 50 or older who received an inactivated influenza vaccine. The chain combines TRBV10-3 with TRBJ1-1, with 10 bases lining up with TRBD1. The CDR3 is CAISNDRGRTEAFF. CDR3 nucleotide sequence: TGTGCCATCAGTAACGACAGGGGGCGGACTGAAGCTTTCTTT.